A selection of T cell receptor beta chains follows, all from one sample in a study of CD8 T cells in ankylosing spondylitis. From the 5' RACE reads, TCRdb called clonotypes with MiXCR, one entry per CDR3 protein. Of over 200,000 distinct CDR3 sequences in the sample, about 17% were seen once. The sequenced material came from blood, either unsorted or a sorted T cell fraction (not recorded which). These receptor sequences come from a male donor with ankylosing spondylitis. Each CDR3 is given with its conserved first and last residue. The order of the fields is D gene, J gene, clone size, V gene, CDR3 protein, CDR3 DNA. D genes are given only for firm matches. Part of the rows lack a size; the others show once, few, many or a class for expanded clones.

>.|TRBJ2-7|.|TRBV20-1
CSANDLSSYEQYF
TGCAGTGCTAACGACCTGAGCTCCTACGAGCAGTACTTC
>.|TRBJ2-1|.|TRBV11-3
CASSPFGGATYNEQFF
TGTGCCAGCAGCCCTTTTGGCGGGGCCACCTACAATGAGCAGTTCTTC
>.|TRBJ1-1|.|TRBV19
CASRPGDLGTEAFF
TGTGCCAGTAGGCCGGGGGACCTCGGCACTGAAGCTTTCTTT
>TRBD1|TRBJ2-7|.|TRBV5-6
CASSLVGQSSYEQYF
TGTGCCAGCAGCTTGGTGGGACAGAGCTCCTACGAGCAGTACTTC
>TRBD2|TRBJ2-7|few|TRBV4-1
CASSPAASGTYEQYF
TGCGCCAGCAGCCCTGCGGCTAGCGGAACCTACGAGCAGTACTTC
>TRBD2|TRBJ2-1|.|TRBV4-1
CASSQEPSGNNEQFF
TGCGCCAGCAGCCAAGAGCCGAGCGGGAACAATGAGCAGTTCTTC
>.|TRBJ2-1|.|TRBV4-2
CASSQAGPTLIHEQFF
TGTGCCAGCAGCCAGGCGGGACCGACCCTTATACATGAGCAGTTCTTC
>.|TRBJ2-5|.|TRBV9
CASSGDWETQYF
TGTGCCAGCAGCGGAGATTGGGAGACCCAGTACTTC
>TRBD2|TRBJ2-1|.|TRBV7-8
CASSLEWTSGNIEQFF
TGTGCCAGCAGCTTAGAGTGGACTAGCGGGAATATTGAGCAGTTCTTC
>.|TRBJ2-1|.|TRBV20-1
CSAPERSYNEQFF
TGCAGTGCCCCAGAGCGGTCCTACAATGAGCAGTTCTTC
>.|TRBJ2-5|few|TRBV7-9
CASSLASGREKETQYF
TGTGCCAGCAGCTTAGCATCTGGGCGGGAAAAAGAGACCCAGTACTTC
>TRBD2|TRBJ2-3|few|TRBV27
CASSLWSGDTDTQYF
TGTGCCAGCAGTTTATGGAGCGGGGACACAGATACGCAGTATTTT
>TRBD2|TRBJ2-5|few|TRBV12-3/TRBV12-4
CASRGTSSRSSTPYQETQYF
TGTGCCAGCAGGGGGACTAGTTCGCGGTCTTCGACTCCTTACCAAGAGACCCAGTACTTC
>.|TRBJ2-7|few|TRBV27
CASSPSTGVLSEQYF
TGTGCCAGCAGTCCCTCCACGGGCGTCCTCTCCGAGCAGTACTTC
>.|TRBJ2-5|many|TRBV12-3/TRBV12-4
CASSFRQGETQYF
TGTGCCAGCAGTTTTAGACAAGGAGAGACCCAGTACTTC
>.|TRBJ2-2|.|TRBV1
CTSSQEASGRMSFGDTGELFF
TGCACCAGCAGCCAAGAGGCTAGCGGGAGGATGAGCTTTGGGGACACCGGGGAGCTGTTTTTT
>TRBD1|TRBJ2-7|many|TRBV2
CASRGDRSSYEQYF
TGTGCCAGCAGGGGGGACAGGTCCTCCTACGAGCAGTACTTC
>.|TRBJ2-6|.|TRBV13
CASSWTSGANVLTF
TGTGCCAGCAGCTGGACCTCTGGGGCCAACGTCCTGACTTTC
>.|TRBJ2-1|few|TRBV4-1
CASSRTLGAPGNEQFF
TGCGCCAGCAGCCGAACTCTGGGCGCCCCGGGGAATGAGCAGTTCTTC
>.|TRBJ1-1|.|TRBV12-3/TRBV12-4
CASSPSRGFLNTEAFF
TGTGCCAGCAGTCCTTCAAGGGGATTTTTGAACACTGAAGCTTTCTTT
>.|TRBJ2-5|.|TRBV4-1
CASSQEGGAVETQYF
TGCGCCAGCAGCCAAGAAGGAGGGGCTGTGGAGACCCAGTACTTC
>TRBD2|TRBJ2-1|few|TRBV15
CATSRDLAASYNEQFF
TGTGCCACCAGCAGAGATCTAGCGGCCTCCTACAATGAGCAGTTCTTC
>.|TRBJ2-7|few|TRBV4-1
CASSQEATGFWFNEQYF
TGCGCCAGCAGCCAAGAGGCCACGGGATTTTGGTTCAACGAGCAGTACTTC
>.|TRBJ1-1|few|TRBV6-5
CASSYSLESLNTEAFF
TGTGCCAGCAGTTACTCATTGGAGAGCCTTAACACTGAAGCTTTCTTT
>.|TRBJ2-2|few|TRBV12-3/TRBV12-4
CASTWELNTGELFF
TGTGCCAGCACATGGGAGCTGAACACCGGGGAGCTGTTTTTT
>.|TRBJ1-2|.|TRBV13
CASSLGDEDGYTF
TGTGCCAGCAGCTTAGGGGACGAGGATGGCTACACCTTC
>.|TRBJ2-1|.|TRBV15
CATSRGNTGPGHNEQFF
TGTGCCACCAGCAGGGGCAATACCGGTCCAGGGCACAATGAGCAGTTCTTC
>.|TRBJ2-7|.|TRBV29-1
CSVQKAGVPYEQYF
TGCAGCGTTCAAAAGGCAGGGGTCCCCTACGAGCAGTACTTC
>.|TRBJ2-7|.|TRBV20-1
CSARRGYEQYF
TGCAGTGCCCGCAGGGGATACGAGCAGTACTTC
>.|TRBJ2-7|few|TRBV29-1
CSVDGVAGDTYEQYF
TGCAGCGTTGATGGTGTGGCAGGGGATACCTACGAGCAGTACTTC
>.|TRBJ2-3|few|TRBV29-1
CSVVSKAASTDTQYF
TGCAGCGTTGTATCTAAGGCGGCTAGCACAGATACGCAGTATTTT
>TRBD2|TRBJ2-1|few|TRBV29-1
CSVEVGGPLNNEQFF
TGCAGCGTTGAAGTGGGAGGGCCTCTAAACAATGAGCAGTTCTTC
>.|TRBJ1-1|many|TRBV28
CASSLVLLNTEAFF
TGTGCCAGCAGTTTAGTACTGCTGAACACTGAAGCTTTCTTT
>.|TRBJ2-7|few|TRBV12-3/TRBV12-4
CASSKGLIDEQYF
TGTGCCAGCAGTAAAGGGTTGATCGACGAGCAGTACTTC
>.|TRBJ2-1|few|TRBV12-3/TRBV12-4
CASSFTQGEQFF
TGTGCCAGCAGTTTCACTCAGGGGGAGCAGTTCTTC
>.|TRBJ2-3|.|TRBV5-4
CASSLESVPGPGTSTDTQYF
TGTGCCAGCAGCTTGGAATCCGTTCCAGGGCCGGGTACTAGCACAGATACGCAGTATTTT
>TRBD1|TRBJ2-1|.|TRBV7-2
CASSFFGQGAYNEQFF
TGTGCCAGCAGCTTTTTCGGACAGGGGGCGTACAATGAGCAGTTCTTC
>TRBD1|TRBJ1-1|.|TRBV5-1
CASSLTGVANTEAFF
TGCGCCAGCAGCTTAACAGGGGTGGCGAACACTGAAGCTTTCTTT
>TRBD1|TRBJ1-1|many|TRBV2
CASSARGQFEAFF
TGTGCCAGCAGTGCAAGGGGGCAATTCGAAGCTTTCTTT
>.|TRBJ1-5|few|TRBV6-5
CASSSEYQSNQPQHF
TGTGCCAGCAGTTCAGAGTACCAGAGCAATCAGCCCCAGCATTTT
>TRBD1|TRBJ2-7|few|TRBV4-1
CASSQDWTGAYEQYF
TGCGCCAGCAGCCAAGACTGGACAGGGGCGTACGAGCAGTACTTC
>TRBD2|TRBJ2-2|many|TRBV12-5
CASGLGLAVAGELFF
TGTGCTAGTGGTTTGGGACTAGCGGTGGCCGGGGAGCTGTTTTTT
>TRBD2|TRBJ2-1|many|TRBV29-1
CSVIWGGRGEQFF
TGCAGCGTTATATGGGGCGGGAGGGGTGAGCAGTTCTTC
>TRBD2|TRBJ2-1|.|TRBV11-2
CATWAGDYNEQFF
TGTGCCACCTGGGCGGGGGACTACAATGAGCAGTTCTTC
>TRBD1|TRBJ1-2|.|TRBV20-1
CSARTGDVAGYTF
TGCAGTGCTAGGACAGGGGACGTCGCTGGCTACACCTTC
>.|TRBJ2-7|.|TRBV10-2
CASSEFPGLYEQYF
TGCGCCAGCAGTGAGTTTCCGGGATTATACGAGCAGTACTTC
>.|TRBJ2-2|.|TRBV6-4
CASSEVAANTGELFF
TGTGCCAGCAGTGAAGTGGCGGCGAACACCGGGGAGCTGTTTTTT
>.|TRBJ2-2|few|TRBV27
CASSWGSWDGELFF
TGTGCCAGCAGTTGGGGGTCTTGGGACGGGGAGCTGTTTTTT
>TRBD1|TRBJ2-3|few|TRBV15
CATSRGGTGRPTDTQYF
TGTGCCACCAGCAGAGGGGGGACAGGGAGACCCACAGATACGCAGTATTTT
>.|TRBJ2-7|many|TRBV12-3/TRBV12-4
CASSLGLGDGYSYEQYF
TGTGCCAGCAGTTTAGGGTTGGGAGACGGGTACTCCTACGAGCAGTACTTC
>.|TRBJ1-2|.|TRBV2
CASSGASYGYTF
TGTGCCAGCAGCGGGGCCAGCTATGGCTACACCTTC
>TRBD2|TRBJ2-3|.|TRBV7-9
CASSPLGGAWADTQYF
TGTGCCAGCAGCCCCCTCGGGGGGGCTTGGGCAGATACGCAGTATTTT
>.|TRBJ2-3|few|TRBV11-3
CASSLTVSSTDTQYF
TGTGCCAGCAGCTTGACTGTATCTAGCACAGATACGCAGTATTTT
>.|TRBJ2-2|.|TRBV7-9
CASSPWTATGELFF
TGTGCCAGCAGCCCCTGGACTGCTACCGGGGAGCTGTTTTTT
>.|TRBJ2-3|.|TRBV11-2
CASSPIRGDNTDTQYF
TGTGCCAGCAGTCCTATCAGAGGAGATAACACAGATACGCAGTATTTT
>.|TRBJ2-1|few|TRBV27
CASHSTAGGTATYNEQFF
TGTGCCAGTCACTCCACCGCCGGAGGGACAGCTACCTACAATGAGCAGTTCTTC
>TRBD2|TRBJ2-3|few|TRBV27
CASTRLAENTDTQYF
TGTGCCAGCACCCGACTAGCGGAGAACACAGATACGCAGTATTTT
>.|TRBJ2-1|.|TRBV7-4
CASSLVRSDRCYEQFF
TGTGCCAGCAGCTTAGTTAGGAGCGACCGGTGTTATGAGCAGTTCTTC
>.|TRBJ1-5|few|TRBV11-3
CASSLEFSRPQHF
TGTGCCAGCAGCTTAGAATTCAGTCGGCCCCAGCATTTT
>.|TRBJ2-1|few|TRBV11-1
CASSTSLNSGTANYNEQFF
TGTGCCAGCAGCACCAGTCTCAATAGCGGGACAGCTAATTACAATGAGCAGTTCTTC